One sample yielded the 16 T cell receptor beta chains listed below, sequenced in a study of OX40 agonist ivuxolimab in advanced cancers. Libraries were prepared by immunoSEQ multiplex PCR; TCRdb keeps only in-frame clonotypes and omits some of them. Of 65,000 to 85,000 clones detected, more than 70% appear once; the ten largest clones hold under 3%. Sequencing was performed on CD4+ or CD8+ T cells sorted from blood, taken in a trial of the OX40 agonist ivuxolimab. Receptors originate from an adult with an advanced solid tumor such as melanoma, head and neck, liver or kidney cancer.

The gene calls are TRBV5-4 and TRBJ1-1, with D maybe TRBD1 (6 bases). This CDR3 comprises 14 residues. The germline V and J ends were trimmed by 7 bases and 6 bases, with 19 bases remaining between them. CDR1 and CDR2 from the germline V gene are SGHNT and YYREEE (reference sequence). CDR3 region: CASARDMNGAEAFF. DNA of the CDR3: TGTGCCAGCGCCCGGGACATGAATGGCGCTGAAGCTTTCTTT.

V is TRBV14 and J is TRBJ2-1; D uncertain. This CDR3 contains 13 residues. Deletions cut 1 base from V and 9 bases from J, with 10 bases between. The germline V gene encodes CDR1 SGHDN and CDR2 FVKESK. The CDR3 spells CASSQGFRGEQFF. Here the CDR3 DNA reads TGTGCCAGCAGCCAAGGGTTCCGAGGTGAGCAGTTCTTC.

This chain links TRBV11-2 with TRBJ1-6; weak D call: TRBD1 (5 bases). The germline V gene encodes CDR1 SGHAT and CDR2 FQNNGV. The CDR3 totals 16 residues. V dropped 4 bases and J dropped 9 bases, with 19 bases sitting between them. The CDR3 DNA sequence: TGTGCCAGCAGCTCGTTATACCAGGGATTGGGTTCACCCCTCCACTTT. It specifies CASSSLYQGLGSPLHF. The full variable domain, with the rest looked up from reference TRBV11-2 and TRBJ1-6, is EAGVAQSPRYKIIEKRQSVAFWCNPISGHATLYWYQQILGQGPKLLIQFQNNGVVDDSQLPKDRFSAERLKGVDSTLKIQPAKLEDSAVYLCASSSLYQGLGSPLHFGNGTRLTVT.

Concerning this clone: Other nucleotide sequences from this sample produce the same CDR3. V usage is TRBV10-2 and J usage is TRBJ2-7; 9 nucleotides align to TRBD2. The CDR3 runs to 14 residues. V was clipped by 5 bases and J by 6 bases; unmatched bases: 8. The germline gives CDR1 WSHSY, CDR2 SAAADI. As DNA, the CDR3 is TGCGCCAGCAGTAGCACCGGGACTAGCACCGAGCAGTACTTC. Translation: CASSSTGTSTEQYF.

This rearrangement joins TRBV7-2 to TRBJ1-1; D might be TRBD1 (5 bases). Germline V lookup: CDR1 SGHTA, CDR2 FQGNSA. Trimming took off 5 bases at V and 8 bases at J, with 18 bases between the two ends. The CDR3 sequence is 14 residues long. The CDR3 DNA sequence: TGTGCCAGCAGCCGCTTTGGGACTCTACAAGAAGCTTTCTTT. Translating it yields CASSRFGTLQEAFF.

The rearrangement links TRBV19 to TRBJ1-2; no definite D call. Trimming stripped 1 base from V and 1 base from J, with 7 bases between. Germline CDR1 and CDR2: LNHDA and SQIVND (reference sequence). The length of the CDR3 is 14 residues. CDR3 in amino acids: CASSIARINYGYTF. The DNA of the CDR3 is TGTGCCAGTAGTATAGCACGGATTAACTATGGCTACACCTTC.

V usage is TRBV5-1 and J usage is TRBJ2-7; 11 bases match TRBD1. The CDR3 sequence is 15 residues long. Unmatched junction bases numbered 2, after V lost 3 bases and J lost 0 bases. CDR1 and CDR2 from the germline V gene are SGHRS and YFSETQ. CDR3 sequence: CASSSGTGGSYEQYF. As DNA, the CDR3 is TGCGCCAGCAGCTCGGGGACAGGGGGCTCCTACGAGCAGTACTTC. The full variable domain, rest sourced from reference TRBV5-1 and TRBJ2-7, is KAGVTQTPRYLIKTRGQQVTLSCSPISGHRSVSWYQQTPGQGLQFLFEYFSETQRNKGNFPGRFSGRQFSNSRSEMNVSTLELGDSALYLCASSSGTGGSYEQYFGPGTRLTVT.

This sequence joins TRBV20-1 and TRBJ2-5; D is undetermined. The CDR3 length is 11 residues. Germline loops: CDR1 DFQATT, CDR2 SNEGSKA (reference sequence). Trimming shortened V by 5 bases and J by 5 bases, and 9 bases separated the two germline ends. The CDR3 spells CSAEHSETQYF. In DNA, the CDR3 is TGCAGTGCTGAGCACTCGGAGACCCAGTACTTC.

CDR3 DNA: TGTGCCAGCAGCCCCGGACCAAGCACAGATACGCAGTATTTT. Amino acid sequence: CASSPGPSTDTQYF. The rearrangement links TRBV7-3 to TRBJ2-3; no clear D gene. The germline V gene encodes CDR1 SGHTA and CDR2 FQGTGA. V was pared by 5 bases and J by 0 bases, with 9 bases between. The CDR3 totals 14 residues.

This clone was seen a few times. V gene TRBV28 combines with J gene TRBJ1-4, with 7 bases identical to TRBD1. The CDR3 totals 16 residues. The V and J ends lost 4 bases and 5 bases, in that order; junction bases with no gene match: 10. The germline V gene has CDR1 MDHEN and CDR2 SYDVKM. The CDR3 DNA is TGTGCCAGCAGTTCATTCTATGGGACAGTGAATGAAAAACTGTTTTTT. This encodes CASSSFYGTVNEKLFF.

The CDR3 sequence is CASSLGVPSYGYTF. The CDR3 DNA is TGTGCCAGCAGCTTGGGGGTACCTAGCTATGGCTACACCTTC. The gene calls are TRBV5-5 and TRBJ1-2; D call uncertain. The V end was cut by 0 bases, the J end by 4 bases, with 10 bases between. The CDR3 runs 14 residues. Germline-derived CDR1 and CDR2 are SGHKS and YYEKEE (reference sequence).

CDR3 protein: CASSHRTEETQYF. The DNA of the CDR3 is TGCGCCAGCAGCCATCGGACTGAAGAGACCCAGTACTTC. This chain joins TRBV4-1 and TRBJ2-5; TRBD2 is a possible D gene (5 bases). CDR1 MGHRA and CDR2 YSYEKL come from the germline V gene. The CDR3 covers 13 residues. Deletions cut 3 bases from V and 3 bases from J, with 8 bases between.

The chain recombines TRBV7-9 with TRBJ1-1; D call uncertain. Per the germline V gene, CDR1 is SEHNR and CDR2 is FQNEAQ (reference sequence). The CDR3 sequence is 12 residues long. The germline V and J ends were trimmed by 2 bases and 3 bases, with 4 bases remaining between them. The CDR3 nucleotides read TGTGCCAGCAGCTTAAGTGACACTGAAGCTTTCTTT. Its protein is CASSLSDTEAFF.

CDR3 sequence: CASSVEGGNPDTQYF. The CDR3 DNA follows: TGTGCCAGCAGCGTAGAAGGAGGGAACCCAGATACGCAGTATTTT. The rearrangement links TRBV9 to TRBJ2-3, with D tentatively TRBD2 (6 bases). Germline assignment: CDR1 SGDLS and CDR2 YYNGEE. Trimming took 0 bases from V and 4 from J, leaving 12 bases between them. The CDR3 contains 15 residues.

The rearrangement joins TRBV19 to TRBJ1-3; D gene unclear. Germline V lookup: CDR1 LNHDA, CDR2 SQIVND (reference sequence). V was pared by 9 bases and J by 1 base, with 13 bases between. CDR3 length equals 14 residues. CDR3 sequence reads: CASVFVRSGNTIYF. CDR3 DNA sequence: TGTGCCAGCGTATTTGTGAGGTCTGGAAACACCATATATTTT.

V and J are TRBV28 and TRBJ1-5, with D uncertain. The CDR3 sequence is 11 residues long. V lost 6 bases to trimming and J lost 9 bases, with 9 bases between them. Germline V CDR1 and CDR2: MDHEN, SYDVKM. CDR3 region: CASSHEGPQHF. The CDR3 DNA sequence: TGTGCCAGCAGCCATGAGGGGCCCCAGCATTTT. Supplemented by reference TRBV28 and TRBJ1-5, the full variable domain reads DVKVTQSSRYLVKRTGEKVFLECVQDMDHENMFWYRQDPGLGLRLIYFSYDVKMKEKGDIPEGYSVSREKKERFSLILESASTNQTSMYLCASSHEGPQHFGDGTRLSIL.